This TCR beta chain was captured in a study of radiation and T cells in renal cell carcinoma (dated by TCRdb to 2018 to 2021). Background on the whole study: In total, 53 samples, comprising 25 or so tumors and approximately 27 peripheral blood samples, were subjected to TCR beta sequencing. The final blood draw took place at 4 weeks after radiation, the same time as nephrectomy. Across all 55 or so samples, 4,016,671 unique CDR3 nucleotide sequences, encoding 2,658,974 unique CDR3 amino acid sequences, were identified.

Following the manufacturer's recommendations, the immunoSEQ kit was used to generate TCR beta libraries from genomic DNA. To prepare the libraries, a first multiplex PCR with proprietary primers was run, followed by a second PCR that added unique barcodes, and a bead cleanup was done after each round. Each sample batch included a kit-provided positive control reaction and a negative control reaction. The final libraries underwent checking on an Agilent 4200 TapeStation D1000 ScreenTape, volumetric pooling, and quantification by qPCR. Sequencing ran on an Illumina NextSeq500 with a MidOutput 150-cycle cartridge, using 156 Read1 and 15 Index1 cycles with kit custom primers. The pooled library was loaded at approximately 0.95 pM with a roughly 20% PhiX control spike-in. The study's processing was this. Vendor-processed data were analyzed in R, with a clonotype defined as all T cells sharing the same CDR3 nucleotide sequence. In the clone abundance analyses, frequencies in each sample were normalized to that sample's 10,000 most abundant clones. Public T cell clones, averaging fewer than five per sample, were removed before analysis. Tumor-enriched and baseline blood-enriched clonotypes were defined by at least a 32-fold difference in abundance between compartments. A beta-binomial differential abundance model was applied to find clonotypes that expanded or contracted between blood time points. The Baroni-Urbani and Buser coefficient was used to measure tumor-blood repertoire similarity, and groups were compared with two-tailed Wilcoxon tests in R. TCRdb took this table from immuneACCESS and kept in-frame rearrangements with V and J called. Such tables lack part of the clones; where checked against another copy, unresolved V genes explain under half of the gap, and the rest is unexplained. The V and J calls and clone size come from that table; D and trimming were worked out from the DNA. The sample profile shows about 77,000 clones; approximately 82% of them were found once. The top ten hold about 2.5% of the sample.

Concerning this clone: Its antigen specificity is not known. Base qualities are not at hand, and no much larger clone is one base apart. Within the sample, other DNA sequences also encode this same CDR3.

Points the paper makes about the study in general: Because the trial had a single-armed design, the trial could not examine how radiation dose or scheduling affected the TCR repertoire. Dynamics of the blood repertoire were not tracked past 4 weeks after treatment. An increase in top tumor clonotypes in blood was observed from baseline to 2 weeks post-radiation, followed by contraction by 4 weeks, which was taken to suggest transient expansion of tumor-resident clones. No pretreatment tumor biopsies were available, so the baseline intratumoral presence of clonotypes could not be determined.

In light of the paper, this sample's time point label describes: blood 4 weeks post-SBRT, at nephrectomy. Taken with the paper, the label for treatment or condition translates to: 15 Gy SBRT to primary tumor, nephrectomy 4 weeks later. Samples were obtained from a clinical trial, in which 15 Gy stereotactic body radiation therapy was delivered to primary renal cell carcinomas and nephrectomy was performed 4 weeks later. To follow tumor-enriched clonotypes, peripheral blood was collected serially from radiation-treated patients at baseline and again at 2 weeks and 4 weeks after SBRT. Every patient's renal cell carcinoma showed clear cell pathology. Genomic DNA for TCR sequencing was prepared using the QIAamp DNA Blood Mini Kit (Qiagen). The analyses included just those samples that passed every quality control check. From V the trimming removes 3 bases and from J it removes 7 bases, while the gene matches leave 3 bases of the junction unaccounted for. Reading from cysteine to phenylalanine, the CDR3 counts 13 amino acids. The read is trimmed to its CDR3 DNA, 39 bases read in frame from base 1. The CDR1 and CDR2 encoded by the germline V gene are KGHSH and LQKENI.

Material: blood, obtained from a patient whose treatment included radiotherapy and nephrectomy. Recombination linked TRBV18 to TRBJ1-5, with 7 bases aligning to TRBD1. The clonotype comes from an older woman with renal cell carcinoma. The nucleotides are TGTGCCAGCTCACCGCAGGGGGGACAGCCCCAGCATTTT. Its protein reads: CASSPQGGQPQHF.